Listed below are T cell receptor beta chains from one sample, sequenced in a study of blood T cell repertoires in COVID-19. The data were produced by immunoSEQ multiplex PCR, yet TCRdb's version contains in-frame clones alone and is incomplete. Seen here are roughly 250,000 clones, approximately 90% observed once, and the top ten hold about 6.3%. The sequenced sample was PBMCs or T cells enriched from blood (not recorded which). The receptors were gathered from a woman aged 30 to 39 with acute COVID-19. CDR3s include the opening cysteine and the closing phenylalanine or tryptophan. The order of the fields is D gene, J gene, clone size, V gene, CDR3 DNA, CDR3 protein. A D gene is named only where the DNA matches it firmly. Clone sizes are given selectively: once, few, many, or a class where the clone is expanded.

-	TRBJ2-7	once	TRBV28	TGTGCCAGCCTGCCGGCAGGGGAGAGAGAGCAGTACTTC	CASLPAGEREQYF
TRBD1	TRBJ2-2	-	TRBV6-5	TGTGCCAGCCCGGGACAGGGGGCTGTCGGGGAGCTGTTTTTT	CASPGQGAVGELFF
-	TRBJ2-1	-	TRBV9	TGTGCCAGCAGCGTAGGCCAGGGTTCGATCAATGAGCAGTTCTTC	CASSVGQGSINEQFF
-	TRBJ1-3	-	TRBV15	TGTGCCACCAGCAGAGATCGGGGGAACGGAAACACCATATATTTT	CATSRDRGNGNTIYF
-	TRBJ2-5	-	TRBV5-1	TGCGCCAGCAGCTTGTTCCCAGGACAAGAGACCCAGTACTTC	CASSLFPGQETQYF
-	TRBJ2-3	-	TRBV5-6	TGTGCCAGCAGCTTGGCCCCTTTCACAGATACGCAGTATTTT	CASSLAPFTDTQYF
-	TRBJ2-5	many	TRBV7-8	TGTGCCAGCAGCTCCGCCGGACACCCAGCAGGCGAGACCCAGTACTTC	CASSSAGHPAGETQYF
TRBD1	TRBJ2-1	once	TRBV2	TGTGCCAGCCACGCAGGGGGCTCCTACAATGAGCAGTTCTTC	CASHAGGSYNEQFF
-	TRBJ2-1	-	TRBV29-1	TGCAGCGGCGGACAAACGACCTACAATGAGCAGTTCTTC	CSGGQTTYNEQFF
-	TRBJ1-2	-	TRBV6-2/TRBV6-3	TGTGCCAGCAGCACGTCCCCCGGACAGCCAAAAGGCTACACCTTC	CASSTSPGQPKGYTF
TRBD1	TRBJ1-1	-	TRBV28	TGTGCCAGCAGTTCCATCGGGACAGAAAACACTGAAGCTTTCTTT	CASSSIGTENTEAFF
TRBD2	TRBJ2-1	once	TRBV7-2	TGTGCCGCGGGAGCCTACAATGAGCAGTTCTTC	CAAGAYNEQFF